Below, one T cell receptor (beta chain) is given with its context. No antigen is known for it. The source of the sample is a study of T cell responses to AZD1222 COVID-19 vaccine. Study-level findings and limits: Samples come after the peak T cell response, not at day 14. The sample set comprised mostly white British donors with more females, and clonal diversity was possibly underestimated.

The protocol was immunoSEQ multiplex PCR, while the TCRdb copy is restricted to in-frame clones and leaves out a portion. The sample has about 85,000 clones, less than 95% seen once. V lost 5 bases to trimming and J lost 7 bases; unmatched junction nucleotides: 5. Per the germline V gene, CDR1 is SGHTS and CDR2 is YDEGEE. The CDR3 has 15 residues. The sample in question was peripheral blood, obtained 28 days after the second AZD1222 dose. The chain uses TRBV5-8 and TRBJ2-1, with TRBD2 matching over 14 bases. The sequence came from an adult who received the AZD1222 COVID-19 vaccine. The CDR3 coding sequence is TGTGCCAGCAGTTTCGGGACTAGCGGGAGTAATGAGCAGTTCTTC. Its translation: CASSFGTSGSNEQFF. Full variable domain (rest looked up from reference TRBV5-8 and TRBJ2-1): EAGVTQSPTHLIKTRGQQATLRCSPISGHTSVYWYQQALGLGLQFLLWYDEGEERNRGNFPPRFSGRQFPNYSSELNVNALELEDSALYLCASSFGTSGSNEQFFGPGTRLTVL.